These 21 T cell receptor beta chains were all obtained from the same sample, sequenced in a study of cytomegalovirus exposure and HLA in healthy donors. Researchers ran the PCR with 60 Vbeta and 13 Jbeta primers. Method: immunoSEQ multiplex PCR; TCRdb's copy keeps in-frame clones and lacks some. The sample has 250,000 to 350,000 clones, just over 85% seen once. Material: PBMCs. The receptors stem from a man aged 35-49 years in good health and CMV-seropositive.

As concerns this clone: An end of the junction does not agree with germline; a read error may underlie this. V is TRBV7-9 and J is TRBJ2-5; no reliable D call. The germline V gene has CDR1 SEHNR and CDR2 FQNEAQ (reference sequence). This CDR3 contains 12 residues. This chain's CDR3 is CSSSFPLETQYF. The DNA of the CDR3 is TGTTCCAGCAGCTTCCCGTTAGAGACCCAGTACTTC.

The chain employs TRBV19 and TRBJ2-7, with a tentative D call TRBD1 (5 bases). Trimming took 3 bases from V and 3 from J, leaving 18 bases between them. CDR1 LNHDA and CDR2 SQIVND come from the germline V gene (reference sequence). The CDR3 is made up of 16 amino acids. CDR3 protein: CASSIMFRGNGYEQYF. CDR3 coding DNA: TGTGCCAGTAGTATTATGTTTAGGGGAAACGGCTACGAGCAGTACTTC.

V usage is TRBV6-1 and J usage is TRBJ1-2; TRBD1 matches at 8 bases. The germline CDR1 and CDR2 sequences are MNHNS and SASEGT. V shed 6 bases, J shed 5 bases, and the junction held 8 bases outside the gene matches. This CDR3 region has 14 residues. The CDR3 DNA follows: TGTGCCAGCAGCTGGACAGGGCAAGGGTATGGCTACACCTTC. Translated: CASSWTGQGYGYTF.

With regard to this clone: Other DNA sequences in the sample encode the same CDR3. The chain joins TRBV7-9 to TRBJ2-7, with TRBD1 matching over 8 bases. This CDR3 is built from 14 residues. CDR1 is SEHNR and CDR2 is FQNEAQ in the germline V gene (reference sequence). V lost 5 bases to trimming and J lost 2 bases; unmatched junction nucleotides: 5. The DNA of the CDR3 is TGTGCCAGCAGCCCTGGGACAGGTGCCTACGAGCAGTACTTC. The encoded protein is CASSPGTGAYEQYF.

The CDR3 loop is CASSTSGRRQETQYF. The CDR3 region has the DNA TGTGCCAGCAGTACTAGCGGGAGACGTCAAGAGACCCAGTACTTC. This rearrangement joins TRBV28 to TRBJ2-5; 11 positions match TRBD2. With 5 bases clipped from V and 2 bases from J, the junction kept 4 bases outside the gene matches. CDR1 is MDHEN, CDR2 SYDVKM, per germline. The CDR3 is made up of 15 amino acids.

The chain is built from TRBV11-1 and TRBJ1-1, with 7 positions matching TRBD1. V was clipped by 6 bases and J by 3 bases; unmatched bases: 7. The CDR3 has 14 amino acids. In germline, CDR1 is SGHAT, CDR2 FQDESV (reference sequence). The CDR3, as DNA: TGTGCCAGCAGGGAATTTACAGGGGACACTGAAGCTTTCTTT. The encoded protein is CASREFTGDTEAFF.

V usage is TRBV19 and J usage is TRBJ1-2; tentatively, D is TRBD1 (6 bases). From germline, CDR1 is LNHDA and CDR2 SQIVND (reference sequence). The CDR3 sequence is 15 residues long. V was trimmed by 0 bases and J by 4 bases, leaving 12 bases between them. The CDR3 is CASSIEHRAGYGYTF. CDR3 DNA sequence: TGTGCCAGTAGTATAGAGCACAGGGCTGGCTATGGCTACACCTTC.

V and J are TRBV10-2 and TRBJ1-4; possible D gene TRBD1, 6 bases. The V gene lost 6 bases and the J gene lost 8 bases, with 10 bases spanning the gap. Looked up from germline, CDR1 is WSHSY and CDR2 is SAAADI. This CDR3 contains 12 residues. Written as DNA, the CDR3 is TGCGCCAGCAGGGACAGTAACGAAAAACTGTTTTTT. Protein: CASRDSNEKLFF.

DNA for the CDR3: TGTGCCAGCAGCTCACGGACTAGCGGGCCCAGGGCCGACGAGCAGTACTTC. Translation: CASSSRTSGPRADEQYF. The rearrangement joins TRBV7-6 to TRBJ2-7; TRBD2 agrees at 11 bases. Looked up from germline, CDR1 is SGHVS and CDR2 is FNYEAQ. The CDR3 totals 17 residues. Trimming took 4 bases from V and 5 from J; bases not matched to a gene: 13.

About this clone: This specimen includes other DNA sequences encoding the same CDR3. The chain uses TRBV29-1 and TRBJ1-5, with 8 bases aligning to TRBD1. The CDR3 contains 14 residues. Looked up from germline, CDR1 is SQVTM and CDR2 is ANQGSEA. V shed 5 bases and J 5 bases; nucleotides not matched to a gene: 8. CDR3 coding DNA: TGCAGCGTTACCGGGACAGGAATCGATCAGCCCCAGCATTTT. Encoded protein: CSVTGTGIDQPQHF.

The chain employs TRBV27 and TRBJ2-7; 7 nucleotides line up with TRBD1. The CDR3 is 14 amino acids. Germline lookup yields CDR1 MNHEY and CDR2 SMNVEV (reference sequence). The J segment lost 3 bases and the V segment lost 5 bases, leaving 7 bases of the junction unmatched. CDR3 DNA: TGTGCCAGCAGTCCGACAGGGAGAGGCTACGAGCAGTACTTC. Protein product: CASSPTGRGYEQYF.

This chain connects TRBV7-6 to TRBJ2-1, with D tentatively TRBD1 (5 bases). V was pared by 8 bases and J by 0 bases, with 14 bases between. Per the germline V gene, CDR1 is SGHVS and CDR2 is FNYEAQ. The CDR3 totals 15 residues. CDR3 nucleotide sequence: TGTGCCAGCGTTCCGAAAGGGGTCTCCTACAATGAGCAGTTCTTC. Translated: CASVPKGVSYNEQFF.

This chain links TRBV27 with TRBJ2-5; a possible D gene is TRBD1 (5 bases). V gave up 4 bases and J gave up 2 bases, with 14 bases separating them. CDR1 is MNHEY and CDR2 is SMNVEV in the germline V gene (reference sequence). The CDR3 is 15 residues long. CDR3 amino acids: CASSSAKGLQETQYF. CDR3 sequence (DNA): TGTGCCAGCAGTTCGGCTAAGGGGCTGCAAGAGACCCAGTACTTC.

V usage is TRBV9 and J usage is TRBJ2-7; 15 bases align to TRBD2. Germline V gene lookup returns CDR1 SGDLS and CDR2 YYNGEE. The V gene end was trimmed by 2 bases and the J gene end by 1 base; junction bases not matched to a gene: 1. The CDR3 extends over 16 amino acids. The CDR3 loop is CASSVGTSGRSYEQYF. The CDR3 region has the DNA TGTGCCAGCAGCGTGGGGACTAGCGGGAGGTCCTACGAGCAGTACTTC.

The CDR3 here is CASSGSQGARSDYGYTF. The CDR3 bases are TGTGCCAGCAGCGGGTCACAGGGGGCCAGGAGTGACTATGGCTACACCTTC. The chain uses TRBV4-2 and TRBJ1-2; 9 nucleotides align to TRBD1. The CDR3 has 17 residues. V shed 5 bases and J 3 bases; nucleotides not matched to a gene: 13. CDR1 and CDR2 from the germline V gene are LGHNA and YNFKEQ.

This clone has a handful of counts. This chain uses TRBV5-6 with TRBJ1-1; the match to TRBD1 covers 8 bases. The germline V gene has CDR1 SGHDT and CDR2 YYEEEE. J lost 0 bases, V lost 3 bases, and 1 base had no gene match. CDR3 length equals 14 residues. The CDR3 bases are TGTGCCAGCAGCTACAGGGGGGTGAACACTGAAGCTTTCTTT. It translates to CASSYRGVNTEAFF. Full variable domain (remainder filled in from reference TRBV5-6 and TRBJ1-1): DAGVTQSPTHLIKTRGQQVTLRCSPKSGHDTVSWYQQALGQGPQFIFQYYEEEERQRGNFPDRFSGHQFPNYSSELNVNALLLGDSALYLCASSYRGVNTEAFFGQGTRLTVV.

This chain connects TRBV2 to TRBJ2-2; weak D call: TRBD2 (5 bases). Trimming pared 6 bases from V and 6 bases from J, leaving 8 bases between. Germline CDR1 reads SNHLY; CDR2 reads FYNNEI. The CDR3 spans 12 residues. CDR3 amino acids: CASRPGAGELFF. DNA of the CDR3: TGTGCCAGCAGGCCCGGGGCCGGGGAGCTGTTTTTT.

The chain couples TRBV19 to TRBJ2-7, with a possible D match to TRBD1 (6 bases). Germline V lookup: CDR1 LNHDA, CDR2 SQIVND (reference sequence). V gave up 0 bases and J gave up 5 bases, with 20 bases separating them. The CDR3 contains 17 residues. The CDR3 DNA sequence: TGTGCCAGTAGTATAGAAATGGGGGCGCTGAGTCTGAACGAGCAGTACTTC. As protein: CASSIEMGALSLNEQYF.

V and J are TRBV27 and TRBJ2-1, with 7 bases lining up with TRBD1. Germline assignment: CDR1 MNHEY and CDR2 SMNVEV (reference sequence). This CDR3 has 16 residues. J lost 8 bases, V lost 5 bases, and 15 bases had no gene match. The DNA for the CDR3 is TGTGCCAGCAGTCAGACAGGGTTAGGGGTATCCGATGAGCAGTTCTTC. It translates to CASSQTGLGVSDEQFF.

The chain links TRBV27 to TRBJ2-1; D gene unclear. Germline V gene sequence: CDR1 MNHEY, CDR2 SMNVEV (reference sequence). V lost 4 bases to trimming and J lost 4 bases, with 14 bases between them. CDR3 length: 15 amino acids. The CDR3, as DNA: TGTGCCAGCAGTTACCGGAGTAGCCTGTACAATGAGCAGTTCTTC. This gives the protein CASSYRSSLYNEQFF.

This clone appeared a single time. The chain has TRBV7-3 and TRBJ2-1, with 7 bases aligning to TRBD2. CDR1 and CDR2 from the germline V gene are SGHTA and FQGTGA. CDR3 length equals 16 residues. The ends lost 1 base at V and 8 bases at J; junction bases unmatched: 11. The CDR3 DNA follows: TGTGCCAGCAGCTTAAAAGCTAGTGTCCTAGCGGATGAGCAGTTCTTC. It encodes CASSLKASVLADEQFF.